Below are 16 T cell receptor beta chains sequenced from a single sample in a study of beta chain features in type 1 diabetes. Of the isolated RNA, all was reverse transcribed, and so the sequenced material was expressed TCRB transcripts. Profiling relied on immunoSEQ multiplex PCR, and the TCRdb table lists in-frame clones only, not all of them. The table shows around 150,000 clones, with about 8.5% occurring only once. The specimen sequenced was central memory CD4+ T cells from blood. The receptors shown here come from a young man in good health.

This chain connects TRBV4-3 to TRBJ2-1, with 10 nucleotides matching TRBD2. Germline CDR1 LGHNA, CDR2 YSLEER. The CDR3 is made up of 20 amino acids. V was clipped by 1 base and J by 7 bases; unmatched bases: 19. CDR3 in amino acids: CASSQVTRLSGRKGENEQFF. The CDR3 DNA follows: TGCGCCAGCAGCCAAGTCACGCGACTTAGCGGGAGGAAAGGGGAGAATGAGCAGTTCTTC.

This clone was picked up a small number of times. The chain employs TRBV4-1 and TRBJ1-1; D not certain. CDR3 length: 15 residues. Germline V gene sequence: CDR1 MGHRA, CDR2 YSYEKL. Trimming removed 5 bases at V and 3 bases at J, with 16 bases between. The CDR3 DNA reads TGCGCCAGCAGCTCCCGTCCTAACTGGTACACTGAAGCTTTCTTT. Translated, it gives CASSSRPNWYTEAFF.

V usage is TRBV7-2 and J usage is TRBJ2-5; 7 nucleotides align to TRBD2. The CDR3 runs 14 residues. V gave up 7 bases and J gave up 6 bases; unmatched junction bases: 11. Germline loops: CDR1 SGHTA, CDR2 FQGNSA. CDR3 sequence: CASTHGGRVKTQYF. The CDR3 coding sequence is TGTGCCAGCACCCACGGGGGGAGGGTAAAGACCCAGTACTTC.

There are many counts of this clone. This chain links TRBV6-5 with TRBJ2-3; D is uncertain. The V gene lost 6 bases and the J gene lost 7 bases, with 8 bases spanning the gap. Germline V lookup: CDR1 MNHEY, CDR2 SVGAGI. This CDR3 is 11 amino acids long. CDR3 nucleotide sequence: TGTGCCAGCAGATCTGAGAATACGCAGTATTTT. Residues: CASRSENTQYF.

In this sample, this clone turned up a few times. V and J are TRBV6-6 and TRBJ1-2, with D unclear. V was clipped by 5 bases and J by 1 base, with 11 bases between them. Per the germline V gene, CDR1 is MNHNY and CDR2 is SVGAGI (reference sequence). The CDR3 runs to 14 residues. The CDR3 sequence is CASSPGYYNYGYTF. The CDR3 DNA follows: TGTGCCAGCAGTCCGGGATATTATAACTATGGCTACACCTTC.

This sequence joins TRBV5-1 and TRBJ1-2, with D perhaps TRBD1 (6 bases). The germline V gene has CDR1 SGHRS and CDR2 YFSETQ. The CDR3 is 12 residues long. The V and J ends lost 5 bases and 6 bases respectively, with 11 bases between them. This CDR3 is CASSLPGDGYTF. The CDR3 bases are TGCGCCAGCAGTCTACCAGGGGATGGCTACACCTTC.

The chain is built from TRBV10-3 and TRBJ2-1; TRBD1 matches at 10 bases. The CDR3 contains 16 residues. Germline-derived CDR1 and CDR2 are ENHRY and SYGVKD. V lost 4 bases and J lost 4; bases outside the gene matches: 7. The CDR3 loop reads CAISGLRDRGYNEQFF. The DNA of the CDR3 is TGTGCCATCAGTGGCCTCCGGGACAGGGGTTACAATGAGCAGTTCTTC.

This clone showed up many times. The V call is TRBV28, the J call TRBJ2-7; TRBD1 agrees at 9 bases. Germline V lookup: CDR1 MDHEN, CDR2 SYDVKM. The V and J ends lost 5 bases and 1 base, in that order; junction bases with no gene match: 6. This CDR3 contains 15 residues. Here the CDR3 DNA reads TGTGCCAGCAGTGCATGGACAGGGGATTCCTACGAGCAGTACTTC. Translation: CASSAWTGDSYEQYF.

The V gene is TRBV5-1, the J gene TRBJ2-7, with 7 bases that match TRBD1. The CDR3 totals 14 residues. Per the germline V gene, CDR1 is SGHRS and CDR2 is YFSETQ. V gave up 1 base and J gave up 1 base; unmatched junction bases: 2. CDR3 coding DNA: TGCGCCAGCAGCTTGCAGGGGGATTCCTACGAGCAGTACTTC. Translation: CASSLQGDSYEQYF.

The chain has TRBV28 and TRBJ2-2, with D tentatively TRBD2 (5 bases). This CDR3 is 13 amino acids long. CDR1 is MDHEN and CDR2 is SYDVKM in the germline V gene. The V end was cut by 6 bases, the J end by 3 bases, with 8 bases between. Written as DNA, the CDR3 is TGTGCCAGCAGAACTAGATACACCGGGGAGCTGTTTTTT. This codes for CASRTRYTGELFF.

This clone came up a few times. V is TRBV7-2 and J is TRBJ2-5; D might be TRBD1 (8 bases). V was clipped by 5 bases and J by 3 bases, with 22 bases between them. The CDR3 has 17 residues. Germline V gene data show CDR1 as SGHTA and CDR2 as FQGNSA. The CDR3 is CASSPQAGQGGKETQYF. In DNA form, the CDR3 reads TGTGCCAGCAGCCCCCAGGCCGGACAGGGAGGGAAAGAGACCCAGTACTTC.

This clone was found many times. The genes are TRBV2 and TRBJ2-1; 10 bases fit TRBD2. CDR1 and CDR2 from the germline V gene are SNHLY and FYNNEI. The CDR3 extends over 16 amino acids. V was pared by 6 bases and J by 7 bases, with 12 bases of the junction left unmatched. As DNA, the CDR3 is TGTGCCAGCAGCGCTCAGACTAGCGGGCCCGGGAATGAGCAGTTCTTC. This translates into CASSAQTSGPGNEQFF.

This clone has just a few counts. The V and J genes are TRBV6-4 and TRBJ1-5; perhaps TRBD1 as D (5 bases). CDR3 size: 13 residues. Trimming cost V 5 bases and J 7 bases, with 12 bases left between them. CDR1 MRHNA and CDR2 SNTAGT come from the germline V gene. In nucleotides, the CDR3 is TGTGCCAGCAGTACAATCCAGGGACAGCCCCAGCATTTT. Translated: CASSTIQGQPQHF.

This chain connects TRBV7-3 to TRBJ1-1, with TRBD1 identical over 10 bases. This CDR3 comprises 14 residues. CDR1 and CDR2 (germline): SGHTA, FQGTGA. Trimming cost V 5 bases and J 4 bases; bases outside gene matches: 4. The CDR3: CASSPGQGTTEAFF. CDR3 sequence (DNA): TGTGCCAGCAGCCCGGGACAGGGGACCACTGAAGCTTTCTTT.

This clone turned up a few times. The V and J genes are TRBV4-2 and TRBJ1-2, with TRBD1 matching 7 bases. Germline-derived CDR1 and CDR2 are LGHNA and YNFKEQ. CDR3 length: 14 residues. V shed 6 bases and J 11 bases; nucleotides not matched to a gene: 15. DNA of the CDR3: TGTGCCAGCAGGGAAACCCCGGACAGGCTATCATACACCTTC. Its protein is CASRETPDRLSYTF.

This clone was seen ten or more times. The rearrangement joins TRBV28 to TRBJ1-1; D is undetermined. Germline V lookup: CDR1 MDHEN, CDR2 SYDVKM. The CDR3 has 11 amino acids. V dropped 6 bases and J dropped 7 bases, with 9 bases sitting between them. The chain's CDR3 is CASRYQDEAFF. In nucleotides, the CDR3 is TGTGCCAGCAGGTATCAGGATGAAGCTTTCTTT.